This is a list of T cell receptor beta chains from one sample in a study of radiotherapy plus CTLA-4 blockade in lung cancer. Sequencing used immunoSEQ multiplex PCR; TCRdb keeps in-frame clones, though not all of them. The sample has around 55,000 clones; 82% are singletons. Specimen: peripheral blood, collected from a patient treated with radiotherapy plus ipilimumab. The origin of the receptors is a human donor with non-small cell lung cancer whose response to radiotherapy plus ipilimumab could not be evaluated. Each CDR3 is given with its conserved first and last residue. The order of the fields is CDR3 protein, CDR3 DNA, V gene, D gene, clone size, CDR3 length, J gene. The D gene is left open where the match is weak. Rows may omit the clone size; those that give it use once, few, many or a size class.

CDR3aa: CASSFGDTYEQYF
CDR3nt: TGTGCCAGCAGTTTTGGGGACACCTACGAGCAGTACTTC
v_gene: TRBV27
d_gene: -
abundance: -
len: 13
j_gene: TRBJ2-7

CDR3aa: CASNLLSRGGHEQFF
CDR3nt: TGTGCCAGTAACCTACTGTCACGCGGGGGGCATGAGCAGTTCTTC
v_gene: TRBV2
d_gene: TRBD2
abundance: -
len: 15
j_gene: TRBJ2-1

CDR3aa: CASSLVGGTRGDTQYF
CDR3nt: TGTGCCAGCAGCTTAGTAGGGGGGACTAGGGGGGATACGCAGTATTTT
v_gene: TRBV7-2
d_gene: TRBD2
abundance: -
len: 16
j_gene: TRBJ2-3

CDR3aa: CASSFSEQGSHTEAFF
CDR3nt: TGCGCCAGCAGCTTTTCTGAACAGGGTAGTCACACTGAAGCTTTCTTT
v_gene: TRBV5-1
d_gene: -
abundance: few
len: 16
j_gene: TRBJ1-1

CDR3aa: CASAPYQGSGNTIYF
CDR3nt: TGTGCCAGCGCCCCATACCAGGGCTCTGGAAACACCATATATTTT
v_gene: TRBV6-5
d_gene: -
abundance: once
len: 15
j_gene: TRBJ1-3

CDR3aa: CASSLAPVQETQYF
CDR3nt: TGCGCCAGCAGCTTGGCCCCCGTCCAAGAGACCCAGTACTTC
v_gene: TRBV5-1
d_gene: -
abundance: -
len: 14
j_gene: TRBJ2-5

CDR3aa: CAISESRTGGAGNTEAFF
CDR3nt: TGTGCCATCAGTGAGTCCCGGACAGGGGGCGCCGGGAACACTGAAGCTTTCTTT
v_gene: TRBV10-3
d_gene: TRBD1
abundance: -
len: 18
j_gene: TRBJ1-1

CDR3aa: CAWSWGGTNTGELFF
CDR3nt: TGTGCCTGGAGTTGGGGGGGGACAAACACCGGGGAGCTGTTTTTT
v_gene: TRBV30
d_gene: -
abundance: -
len: 15
j_gene: TRBJ2-2

CDR3aa: CASRPGSVETQYF
CDR3nt: TGTGCCAGCAGACCCGGTTCCGTAGAGACCCAGTACTTC
v_gene: TRBV6-1
d_gene: -
abundance: -
len: 13
j_gene: TRBJ2-5

CDR3aa: CASSAPGQGAIGELFF
CDR3nt: TGTGCCAGCAGTGCACCGGGACAGGGGGCGATCGGGGAGCTGTTTTTT
v_gene: TRBV28
d_gene: TRBD1
abundance: -
len: 16
j_gene: TRBJ2-2

CDR3aa: CASSSTGGRTEAFF
CDR3nt: TGTGCCAGCAGCTCGACAGGGGGTAGGACTGAAGCTTTCTTT
v_gene: TRBV7-9
d_gene: TRBD1
abundance: -
len: 14
j_gene: TRBJ1-1

CDR3aa: CSGSDRGEAFF
CDR3nt: TGCAGCGGATCGGACAGGGGAGAAGCTTTCTTT
v_gene: TRBV29-1
d_gene: TRBD1
abundance: -
len: 11
j_gene: TRBJ1-1

CDR3aa: CASSLSRTDYGYTF
CDR3nt: TGTGCCAGCAGTTTATCGCGGACAGACTATGGCTACACCTTC
v_gene: TRBV27
d_gene: -
abundance: -
len: 14
j_gene: TRBJ1-2

CDR3aa: CASSFWGLSSGNTIYF
CDR3nt: TGTGCCAGCAGCTTTTGGGGGCTGAGCTCTGGAAACACCATATATTTT
v_gene: TRBV5-6
d_gene: -
abundance: -
len: 16
j_gene: TRBJ1-3

CDR3aa: CASSLSATWNTGELFF
CDR3nt: TGTGCCAGCAGTTTAAGTGCGACTTGGAACACCGGGGAGCTGTTTTTT
v_gene: TRBV27
d_gene: -
abundance: -
len: 16
j_gene: TRBJ2-2

CDR3aa: CASSLVGTGGGTEAFF
CDR3nt: TGTGCCAGCAGCTTAGTAGGGACAGGGGGCGGCACTGAAGCTTTCTTT
v_gene: TRBV7-2
d_gene: TRBD1
abundance: -
len: 16
j_gene: TRBJ1-1

CDR3aa: CASKGTPRTSGRAEYEQFF
CDR3nt: TGTGCCAGCAAAGGGACACCGCGGACTAGCGGGAGGGCCGAGTATGAGCAGTTCTTC
v_gene: TRBV9
d_gene: TRBD2
abundance: -
len: 19
j_gene: TRBJ2-1

CDR3aa: CASSFGTGGKGYTF
CDR3nt: TGTGCCAGCAGCTTCGGGACAGGGGGCAAGGGCTACACCTTC
v_gene: TRBV7-9
d_gene: TRBD1
abundance: -
len: 14
j_gene: TRBJ1-2

CDR3aa: CASSLSTSGGGAYNEQFF
CDR3nt: TGTGCCAGCAGCCTCTCTACGAGCGGGGGAGGGGCCTACAATGAGCAGTTCTTC
v_gene: TRBV7-2
d_gene: TRBD2
abundance: few
len: 18
j_gene: TRBJ2-1

CDR3aa: CASSLLGPNQPQHF
CDR3nt: TGTGCCAGTAGCCTCCTAGGCCCCAATCAGCCCCAGCATTTT
v_gene: TRBV19
d_gene: -
abundance: -
len: 14
j_gene: TRBJ1-5

CDR3aa: CAISLGTSGTPGGTDTQYF
CDR3nt: TGTGCCATCAGTCTCGGGACTAGCGGGACCCCAGGGGGCACAGATACGCAGTATTTT
v_gene: TRBV10-3
d_gene: TRBD2
abundance: many
len: 19
j_gene: TRBJ2-3

CDR3aa: CASSSTGGPGANVLTF
CDR3nt: TGTGCCAGCAGCTCCACGGGGGGCCCTGGGGCCAACGTCCTGACTTTC
v_gene: TRBV9
d_gene: -
abundance: -
len: 16
j_gene: TRBJ2-6

CDR3aa: CASSSRTDLNTGELFF
CDR3nt: TGTGCCAGCAGCTCGCGGACAGACCTAAACACCGGGGAGCTGTTTTTT
v_gene: TRBV5-8
d_gene: -
abundance: -
len: 16
j_gene: TRBJ2-2

CDR3aa: CASSYSLGDSYEQYF
CDR3nt: TGTGCCAGCAGTTACTCCCTAGGAGACTCCTACGAGCAGTACTTC
v_gene: TRBV6-5
d_gene: -
abundance: -
len: 15
j_gene: TRBJ2-7

CDR3aa: CASRRNLLASSPLHF
CDR3nt: TGTGCAAGTCGCCGCAACCTACTAGCCAGTTCACCCCTCCACTTT
v_gene: TRBV12-2
d_gene: -
abundance: -
len: 15
j_gene: TRBJ1-6

CDR3aa: CAGGRQPYEQYF
CDR3nt: TGTGCCGGCGGACGACAGCCCTACGAGCAGTACTTC
v_gene: TRBV6-1
d_gene: -
abundance: -
len: 12
j_gene: TRBJ2-7

CDR3aa: CASSLAGEIDTQYF
CDR3nt: TGCGCCAGCAGCTTAGCGGGAGAGATAGATACGCAGTATTTT
v_gene: TRBV5-1
d_gene: TRBD2
abundance: -
len: 14
j_gene: TRBJ2-3

CDR3aa: CASATPGGEQYF
CDR3nt: TGTGCCAGCGCTACCCCAGGGGGCGAGCAGTACTTC
v_gene: TRBV6-5
d_gene: TRBD1
abundance: -
len: 12
j_gene: TRBJ2-7

CDR3aa: CASSLGAGASDTQYF
CDR3nt: TGTGCCAGCAGCTTGGGAGCGGGAGCATCAGATACGCAGTATTTT
v_gene: TRBV5-4
d_gene: TRBD2
abundance: once
len: 15
j_gene: TRBJ2-3

CDR3aa: CASSPITTGGQPQHF
CDR3nt: TGTGCCAGCAGCCCCATAACGACAGGGGGTCAGCCCCAGCATTTT
v_gene: TRBV7-2
d_gene: TRBD1
abundance: -
len: 15
j_gene: TRBJ1-5

CDR3aa: CAISDNRGGTYEQYF
CDR3nt: TGTGCCATCAGTGATAACAGGGGAGGCACCTACGAGCAGTACTTC
v_gene: TRBV10-3
d_gene: -
abundance: -
len: 15
j_gene: TRBJ2-7

CDR3aa: CASSFLLQRTDTQYF
CDR3nt: TGTGCCAGCAGCTTCCTTCTTCAGAGGACAGATACGCAGTATTTT
v_gene: TRBV7-2
d_gene: -
abundance: -
len: 15
j_gene: TRBJ2-3

CDR3aa: CASSGDRRGETQYF
CDR3nt: TGTGCCAGCAGTGGGGACAGGAGGGGGGAGACCCAGTACTTC
v_gene: TRBV6-5
d_gene: TRBD1
abundance: -
len: 14
j_gene: TRBJ2-5

CDR3aa: CASSYGSVNIQYF
CDR3nt: TGTGCCAGCAGCTACGGTTCGGTAAACATTCAGTACTTC
v_gene: TRBV7-8
d_gene: -
abundance: -
len: 13
j_gene: TRBJ2-4

CDR3aa: CASSSPGHKSDTQYF
CDR3nt: TGTGCCAGCAGTTCTCCGGGACATAAGTCAGATACGCAGTATTTT
v_gene: TRBV6-5
d_gene: -
abundance: once
len: 15
j_gene: TRBJ2-3

CDR3aa: CASSGGSTDTQYF
CDR3nt: TGTGCCAGCAGCGGAGGTTCCACAGATACGCAGTATTTT
v_gene: TRBV9
d_gene: -
abundance: -
len: 13
j_gene: TRBJ2-3

CDR3aa: CASSSPWTGHQETQYF
CDR3nt: TGTGCCAGCAGTTCCCCTTGGACAGGCCATCAAGAGACCCAGTACTTC
v_gene: TRBV27
d_gene: TRBD1
abundance: -
len: 16
j_gene: TRBJ2-5

CDR3aa: CASSLAGRNTGELFF
CDR3nt: TGTGCCAGCAGTTTAGCGGGGCGCAACACCGGGGAGCTGTTTTTT
v_gene: TRBV28
d_gene: -
abundance: -
len: 15
j_gene: TRBJ2-2

CDR3aa: CASSLQKNYGYTF
CDR3nt: TGTGCCAGCAGCTTACAGAAAAACTATGGCTACACCTTC
v_gene: TRBV6-1
d_gene: -
abundance: -
len: 13
j_gene: TRBJ1-2

CDR3aa: CASSVGGGEAFF
CDR3nt: TGTGCCAGCAGCGTAGGCGGTGGGGAAGCTTTCTTT
v_gene: TRBV9
d_gene: -
abundance: few
len: 12
j_gene: TRBJ1-1

CDR3aa: CASQERGLTDTQYF
CDR3nt: TGTGCCAGCCAGGAGCGGGGCCTCACAGATACGCAGTATTTT
v_gene: TRBV27
d_gene: TRBD2
abundance: -
len: 14
j_gene: TRBJ2-3

CDR3aa: CASSLTGEMNTGELFF
CDR3nt: TGCGCCAGCAGCTTGACAGGGGAGATGAACACCGGGGAGCTGTTTTTT
v_gene: TRBV5-1
d_gene: TRBD1
abundance: -
len: 16
j_gene: TRBJ2-2

CDR3aa: CASSGGGGLNNEQFF
CDR3nt: TGTGCCAGCAGCGGAGGGGGGGGGCTTAACAATGAGCAGTTCTTC
v_gene: TRBV9
d_gene: -
abundance: -
len: 15
j_gene: TRBJ2-1

CDR3aa: CASSLAAGGQGEETQYF
CDR3nt: TGTGCCAGCAGCTTGGCAGCCGGCGGACAGGGGGAAGAGACCCAGTACTTC
v_gene: TRBV5-4
d_gene: TRBD1
abundance: -
len: 17
j_gene: TRBJ2-5

CDR3aa: CASSRPGSQNTIYF
CDR3nt: TGTGCCAGCAGCCGTCCAGGGTCTCAAAACACCATATATTTT
v_gene: TRBV6-1
d_gene: -
abundance: -
len: 14
j_gene: TRBJ1-3

CDR3aa: CASSLVSGGFTDTQYF
CDR3nt: TGTGCCAGCAGCTTAGTTAGCGGGGGGTTCACAGATACGCAGTATTTT
v_gene: TRBV11-2
d_gene: TRBD2
abundance: once
len: 16
j_gene: TRBJ2-3

CDR3aa: CASSQTGYYGYTF
CDR3nt: TGTGCCAGCAGTCAAACAGGGTACTATGGCTACACCTTC
v_gene: TRBV6-5
d_gene: -
abundance: -
len: 13
j_gene: TRBJ1-2

CDR3aa: CSVEFSTGADEAFF
CDR3nt: TGCAGCGTTGAATTCTCGACAGGGGCCGATGAAGCTTTCTTT
v_gene: TRBV29-1
d_gene: TRBD1
abundance: few
len: 14
j_gene: TRBJ1-1

CDR3aa: CAIRGLPHVREQFF
CDR3nt: TGTGCCATTCGGGGACTCCCGCACGTCCGTGAGCAGTTCTTC
v_gene: TRBV6-1
d_gene: -
abundance: few
len: 14
j_gene: TRBJ2-1

CDR3aa: CASSLAGPLGSNQPQHF
CDR3nt: TGTGCCAGCAGCTTGGCCGGTCCCCTCGGGAGCAATCAGCCCCAGCATTTT
v_gene: TRBV5-4
d_gene: -
abundance: -
len: 17
j_gene: TRBJ1-5

CDR3aa: CASSIVGQANQPQHF
CDR3nt: TGTGCCAGTAGTATAGTTGGACAGGCCAATCAGCCCCAGCATTTT
v_gene: TRBV19
d_gene: TRBD1
abundance: -
len: 15
j_gene: TRBJ1-5

CDR3aa: CATSRSRDRGHDNEKLFF
CDR3nt: TGTGCCACCAGCAGATCCCGGGACAGGGGGCATGATAATGAAAAACTGTTTTTT
v_gene: TRBV15
d_gene: TRBD1
abundance: -
len: 18
j_gene: TRBJ1-4

CDR3aa: CASSFGGPFAGYNEQFF
CDR3nt: TGTGCCAGCAGCTTCGGCGGGCCCTTCGCGGGTTACAATGAGCAGTTCTTC
v_gene: TRBV5-6
d_gene: -
abundance: once
len: 17
j_gene: TRBJ2-1

CDR3aa: CASSYDRVHEQYF
CDR3nt: TGTGCCAGCAGTTACGACAGGGTCCACGAGCAGTACTTC
v_gene: TRBV6-6
d_gene: TRBD1
abundance: few
len: 13
j_gene: TRBJ2-7

CDR3aa: CASSLVQGGNSPLHF
CDR3nt: TGTGCCAGCAGCTTAGTCCAGGGGGGTAATTCACCCCTCCACTTT
v_gene: TRBV7-9
d_gene: TRBD1
abundance: -
len: 15
j_gene: TRBJ1-6

CDR3aa: CASSPGTGISGEQYF
CDR3nt: TGTGCCAGCTCACCTGGGACAGGGATCTCGGGCGAGCAGTACTTC
v_gene: TRBV18
d_gene: TRBD1
abundance: -
len: 15
j_gene: TRBJ2-7

CDR3aa: CASSLGTGTDTQYF
CDR3nt: TGTGCCAGCAGTTTAGGGACAGGGACGGATACGCAGTATTTT
v_gene: TRBV28
d_gene: TRBD1
abundance: once
len: 14
j_gene: TRBJ2-3

CDR3aa: CASSNQGARTGELFF
CDR3nt: TGTGCCAGTAGTAACCAGGGGGCGCGGACCGGGGAGCTGTTTTTT
v_gene: TRBV19
d_gene: TRBD1
abundance: once
len: 15
j_gene: TRBJ2-2

CDR3aa: CASSKGLASFAGTQYF
CDR3nt: TGTGCCAGCAGCAAGGGACTAGCCTCCTTTGCTGGGACCCAGTACTTC
v_gene: TRBV11-2
d_gene: TRBD2
abundance: -
len: 16
j_gene: TRBJ2-5

CDR3aa: CASSVSGMEQFF
CDR3nt: TGTGCCAGCAGCGTATCCGGGATGGAGCAGTTCTTC
v_gene: TRBV7-9
d_gene: -
abundance: -
len: 12
j_gene: TRBJ2-1